One sample yielded the 26 T cell receptor beta chains listed below, sequenced in a study of blood T cell repertoires in COVID-19. Clones were sequenced by immunoSEQ multiplex PCR, and TCRdb holds only the in-frame ones, with some missing. The data show over 200,000 clones, approximately 84% seen once. What was sequenced was PBMCs or T cells enriched from blood (not recorded which). These receptors originate from a man aged 18 to 30 who had recovered from COVID-19.

The genes are TRBV6-5 and TRBJ2-7, with TRBD1 matching over 7 bases. Unmatched junction bases numbered 3, after V lost 4 bases and J lost 3 bases. The CDR3 loop spans 13 amino acids. In germline, CDR1 is MNHEY, CDR2 SVGAGI. The CDR3 protein is CASSWDSDYEQYF. The DNA of the CDR3 is TGTGCCAGCAGTTGGGACAGTGACTACGAGCAGTACTTC.

This clone appeared many times. V and J are TRBV5-1 and TRBJ2-5; 9 bases map to TRBD2. The CDR3 spans 15 residues. The J segment lost 5 bases and the V segment lost 0 bases, leaving 5 bases of the junction unmatched. Germline lookup yields CDR1 SGHRS and CDR2 YFSETQ. The CDR3 here is CASSLAGTSLETQYF. In DNA, the CDR3 is TGCGCCAGCAGCTTGGCCGGGACTAGCTTGGAGACCCAGTACTTC.

This clone was seen only a few times. The chain employs TRBV5-1 and TRBJ2-7, with D perhaps matching TRBD1 (6 bases). The V gene lost 3 bases and the J gene lost 5 bases, with 9 bases spanning the gap. The V gene's germline CDR1 is SGHRS and CDR2 YFSETQ. CDR3 length: 12 residues. The CDR3 region is CASSSTGHEQYF. The DNA for the CDR3 is TGCGCCAGCAGCTCAACAGGGCACGAGCAGTACTTC.

The J gene is TRBJ2-1, the V gene TRBV7-3, with a weak D call TRBD2 (5 bases). V was pared by 1 base and J by 7 bases, with 14 bases between. Germline CDR1 SGHTA, CDR2 FQGTGA. The length of the CDR3 is 15 residues. CDR3 sequence: CASSLIAGVGNEQFF. CDR3 sequence (DNA): TGTGCCAGCAGCTTAATCGCGGGTGTCGGGAATGAGCAGTTCTTC.

The chain joins TRBV14 to TRBJ1-6; the D is unclear. The length of the CDR3 is 12 residues. Trimming stripped 4 bases from V and 10 bases from J, with 8 bases between. Per the germline V gene, CDR1 is SGHDN and CDR2 is FVKESK. The CDR3 is CASSPTGSPLHF. The DNA of the CDR3 is TGTGCCAGCAGCCCCACGGGATCACCCCTCCACTTT.

This clone was seen only a few times. Here the CDR3 reads CASSQDTLAVLGLTQYF. The CDR3 DNA reads as TGTGCCAGCAGCCAGGACACTCTGGCGGTTTTGGGATTGACCCAGTACTTC. The chain combines TRBV7-9 with TRBJ2-5; maybe TRBD1 (5 bases). V gave up 5 bases and J gave up 7 bases, with 26 bases separating them. Germline V gene sequence: CDR1 SEHNR, CDR2 FQNEAQ (reference sequence). The CDR3 has 17 amino acids.

This clone was picked up one time. This chain links TRBV19 with TRBJ1-1; no definite D call. V lost 2 bases and J 7 bases, leaving 8 bases between the germline ends. Per germline, CDR1 LNHDA and CDR2 SQIVND (reference sequence). The CDR3 runs to 12 residues. The CDR3 reads CASSITGDEAFF. CDR3 coding DNA: TGTGCCAGTAGTATAACCGGGGATGAAGCTTTCTTT.

The V gene is TRBV2, the J gene TRBJ2-1; D is uncertain. V dropped 6 bases and J dropped 0 bases, with 18 bases sitting between them. In germline, CDR1 is SNHLY, CDR2 FYNNEI. This CDR3 region has 17 residues. CDR3 DNA sequence: TGTGCCAGCAGACGAACGTTTCTGTTGAGCTCCTACAATGAGCAGTTCTTC. Translated: CASRRTFLLSSYNEQFF.

The chain carries TRBV28 and TRBJ2-7; the match to TRBD1 covers 8 bases. The CDR3 totals 14 residues. Germline-derived CDR1 and CDR2 are MDHEN and SYDVKM. V trimming: 7 bases; J trimming: 5 bases; junction bases outside the gene matches: 10. CDR3 sequence (DNA): TGTGCCAGCACCCCAGGGACAGGAATCGACGAGCAGTACTTC. Amino acid sequence: CASTPGTGIDEQYF.

This chain connects TRBV11-2 to TRBJ2-7, with a possible D match to TRBD2 (6 bases). V dropped 0 bases and J dropped 7 bases, with 19 bases sitting between them. CDR3 length: 16 amino acids. Germline V lookup: CDR1 SGHAT, CDR2 FQNNGV. The CDR3 DNA reads TGTGCCAGCAGCTTAGATTTTCGGGACCCGGGGGAGGAGCAGTACTTC. Translation: CASSLDFRDPGEEQYF.

The rearrangement links TRBV7-9 to TRBJ2-1; D is undetermined. CDR1 is SEHNR, CDR2 FQNEAQ, per germline (reference sequence). This CDR3 contains 14 residues. V was clipped by 2 bases and J by 4 bases, with 9 bases between them. The CDR3 DNA reads TGTGCCAGCAGCTTATCGTCCGAGTACAATGAGCAGTTCTTC. This gives the protein CASSLSSEYNEQFF.

The chain carries TRBV29-1 and TRBJ1-1; TRBD1 might be the D (6 bases). The V end was cut by 5 bases, the J end by 5 bases, with 21 bases between. Germline V gene data show CDR1 as SQVTM and CDR2 as ANQGSEA. This CDR3 is built from 15 residues. The CDR3 sequence is CSVSSRSGVGTEAFF. In DNA form, the CDR3 reads TGCAGCGTTTCGAGTCGTTCAGGGGTCGGTACTGAAGCTTTCTTT. Full variable domain (outside the CDR3, taken from reference TRBV29-1 and TRBJ1-1): SAVISQKPSRDICQRGTSLTIQCQVDSQVTMMFWYRQQPGQSLTLIATANQGSEATYESGFVIDKFPISRPNLTFSTLTVSNMSPEDSSIYLCSVSSRSGVGTEAFFGQGTRLTVV.

As concerns this clone: Other DNA sequences in this sample translate to the same CDR3. The genes are TRBV9 and TRBJ2-1, with 8 bases identical to TRBD2. The CDR3 spans 15 residues. Per the germline V gene, CDR1 is SGDLS and CDR2 is YYNGEE. V was pared by 0 bases and J by 4 bases, with 3 bases of the junction left unmatched. CDR3 DNA: TGTGCCAGCAGCGTAGGTACTAGCGGTTACAATGAGCAGTTCTTC. Its translation is CASSVGTSGYNEQFF.

The V gene is TRBV4-1, the J gene TRBJ1-4; 9 positions match TRBD1. Losses at the gene ends were 1 base for V and 4 bases for J; bases not matched to a gene: 7. There are 17 residues in the CDR3. Germline CDR1 MGHRA, CDR2 YSYEKL. This CDR3 reads CASSQGDRGGFNEKLFF. The DNA for the CDR3 is TGCGCCAGCAGCCAAGGTGACAGGGGGGGGTTTAATGAAAAACTGTTTTTT.

The V call is TRBV10-3, the J call TRBJ1-1; a weak D match, TRBD1 (5 bases). The CDR3 is 12 residues long. Trimming removed 3 bases at V and 6 bases at J, with 8 bases between. Germline CDR1 reads ENHRY; CDR2 reads SYGVKD. CDR3 residues: CAISDGGSEAFF. The CDR3 DNA is TGTGCCATCAGTGACGGGGGGTCTGAAGCTTTCTTT.

The rearrangement links TRBV30 to TRBJ2-7, with TRBD1 matching over 7 bases. The CDR3 spans 13 residues. V trimming: 2 bases; J trimming: 3 bases; junction bases outside the gene matches: 4. Germline assignment: CDR1 GTSNPN and CDR2 SVGIG (reference sequence). The CDR3 spells CAWSWGQNYEQYF. The CDR3 nucleotides are TGTGCCTGGAGTTGGGGACAGAACTACGAGCAGTACTTC.

The rearrangement uses TRBV5-1 and TRBJ2-7, with D maybe TRBD2 (6 bases). The germline V and J ends were trimmed by 4 bases and 1 base, with 12 bases remaining between them. The CDR3 sequence is 14 residues long. The germline V gene has CDR1 SGHRS and CDR2 YFSETQ. In DNA form, the CDR3 reads TGCGCCAGCAGCCCGGGACTGCTATCCTACGAGCAGTACTTC. It translates to CASSPGLLSYEQYF.

The CDR3 DNA is TGTGCCAGCAGCCCTCTCGGGACAGGGCGCGAGACCCAGTACTTC. Encoded protein: CASSPLGTGRETQYF. This rearrangement joins TRBV11-2 to TRBJ2-5; TRBD1 aligns across 9 bases. The germline V gene has CDR1 SGHAT and CDR2 FQNNGV. The CDR3 loop spans 15 amino acids. Trimming took 5 bases from V and 5 from J; bases not matched to a gene: 9.

The chain is built from TRBV14 and TRBJ2-3; tentative D call: TRBD2 (5 bases). This CDR3 has 14 residues. CDR1 SGHDN and CDR2 FVKESK come from the germline V gene. Trimming removed 4 bases from V and 5 bases from J, with 13 bases in between. Written as DNA, the CDR3 is TGTGCCAGCAGCCTGAGCGGACTTCAAGATACGCAGTATTTT. The encoded protein is CASSLSGLQDTQYF.

The chain links TRBV19 to TRBJ1-5; D possibly corresponds to TRBD1 (6 bases). V dropped 3 bases and J dropped 0 bases, with 15 bases sitting between them. The CDR3 consists of 17 residues. Looked up from germline, CDR1 is LNHDA and CDR2 is SQIVND (reference sequence). In nucleotides, the CDR3 is TGTGCCAGTAGTATCCCCTCCCAGGGGTCTAGCAATCAGCCCCAGCATTTT. Residues: CASSIPSQGSSNQPQHF.

The rearrangement uses TRBV5-6 and TRBJ1-2, with TRBD1 as a possible D gene (6 bases). CDR1 is SGHDT and CDR2 is YYEEEE in the germline V gene. This CDR3 spans 13 amino acids. Trimming cost V 1 base and J 6 bases, with 10 bases left between them. CDR3 in DNA: TGTGCCAGCAGCTTGCCAGGGGTGGATGGCTACACCTTC. It specifies CASSLPGVDGYTF. Supplemented by reference TRBV5-6 and TRBJ1-2, the full variable domain reads DAGVTQSPTHLIKTRGQQVTLRCSPKSGHDTVSWYQQALGQGPQFIFQYYEEEERQRGNFPDRFSGHQFPNYSSELNVNALLLGDSALYLCASSLPGVDGYTFGSGTRLTVV.

The rearrangement uses TRBV30 and TRBJ2-6, with 15 bases identical to TRBD2. The ends lost 7 bases at V and 4 bases at J; junction bases unmatched: 11. This CDR3 has 18 amino acids. The germline V gene encodes CDR1 GTSNPN and CDR2 SVGIG (reference sequence). This CDR3 reads CAFGTSGGTELGANVLTF. DNA of the CDR3: TGTGCCTTCGGGACTAGCGGGGGGACCGAGCTAGGGGCCAACGTCCTGACTTTC.

V gene TRBV30 combines with J gene TRBJ2-1; D might be TRBD2 (6 bases). Germline-derived CDR1 and CDR2 are GTSNPN and SVGIG (reference sequence). This CDR3 comprises 11 residues. The V end was cut by 0 bases, the J end by 12 bases, with 9 bases between. CDR3: CAWSVQRAQFF. The CDR3 region has the DNA TGTGCCTGGAGTGTGCAGCGGGCGCAGTTCTTC.

The chain is built from TRBV5-5 and TRBJ2-1, with TRBD1 as a possible D gene (6 bases). Germline loops: CDR1 SGHKS, CDR2 YYEKEE (reference sequence). The length of the CDR3 is 15 residues. V lost 5 bases to trimming and J lost 5 bases, with 17 bases between them. The CDR3 loop is CASSQGPGENNEQFF. CDR3 DNA: TGTGCCAGCAGTCAGGGGCCAGGGGAGAACAATGAGCAGTTCTTC.

The gene calls are TRBV10-1 and TRBJ2-1; the match to TRBD2 covers 14 bases. The CDR3 loop spans 17 amino acids. With V trimmed by 4 bases and J by 6 bases, 8 bases remained unmatched. CDR1 and CDR2 from the germline V gene are WNHNN and SYGVQD (reference sequence). The DNA of the CDR3 is TGCGCCAGCAGTGCCGGGACTAGCGGGAGAAGGTTCAATGAGCAGTTCTTC. Translating it yields CASSAGTSGRRFNEQFF.

CDR3: CASSDSGQGYPYGYTF. As DNA, the CDR3 is TGTGCCAGCAGTGATTCGGGACAGGGGTATCCCTATGGCTACACCTTC. The J gene is TRBJ1-2, the V gene TRBV6-1; TRBD1 matches 10 bases. V was clipped by 3 bases and J by 4 bases; unmatched bases: 8. Germline CDR1 is MNHNS and CDR2 is SASEGT. This CDR3 contains 16 residues.